These 30 T cell receptor beta chains were all obtained from the same sample, sequenced in a study of blood T cell repertoires in COVID-19. TCRdb's table, derived via immunoSEQ multiplex PCR, lists solely in-frame clones and lacks some. Among about 64,000 clones listed, 80% to 90% were seen once. Sequencing was done on a sample of peripheral blood. The receptors here all came from a woman aged 60-75 years with COVID-19, enrolled during active disease.

The count of this clone is one. V gene TRBV5-6 combines with J gene TRBJ2-5; D ambiguous. Per the germline V gene, CDR1 is SGHDT and CDR2 is YYEEEE. CDR3 length: 14 residues. V was clipped by 3 bases and J by 3 bases, with 12 bases between them. This CDR3 is CASSSRPGEETQYF. The CDR3 DNA sequence: TGTGCCAGCAGCTCAAGACCAGGTGAAGAGACCCAGTACTTC.

This chain connects TRBV2 to TRBJ2-7; D remains unclear. The CDR3 is 13 amino acids. Trimming stripped 3 bases from V and 5 bases from J, with 11 bases between. Germline lookup yields CDR1 SNHLY and CDR2 FYNNEI. The chain's CDR3 is CASSETAYHEQYF. Here the CDR3 DNA reads TGTGCCAGCAGTGAGACTGCTTATCACGAGCAGTACTTC.

This clone came up once. CDR3 region: CASSLGGPAEAFF. The CDR3 DNA reads as TGTGCCAGCAGTCTCGGGGGGCCAGCTGAAGCTTTCTTT. The J gene is TRBJ1-1, the V gene TRBV12-3 or TRBV12-4; D is possibly TRBD1 (6 bases). This CDR3 region has 13 residues. Trimming removed 5 bases at V and 6 bases at J, with 13 bases between.

This sequence joins TRBV7-9 and TRBJ1-1; D uncertain. This CDR3 contains 14 residues. Trimming shortened V by 3 bases and J by 7 bases, and 15 bases separated the two germline ends. Germline V gene data show CDR1 as SEHNR and CDR2 as FQNEAQ (reference sequence). The CDR3 sequence: CASSFPYQAREAFF. In nucleotides, the CDR3 is TGTGCCAGCAGCTTCCCATACCAGGCCCGTGAAGCTTTCTTT.

The CDR3 region is CASSQVPDSPLHF. The CDR3 nucleotides read TGTGCCAGCAGCCAAGTCCCGGATTCACCCCTCCACTTT. This sequence joins TRBV14 and TRBJ1-6; no clear D. V was shortened by 1 base and J by 8 bases, with 6 bases between the two germline ends. The CDR3 contains 13 residues. The germline V gene has CDR1 SGHDN and CDR2 FVKESK.

The chain couples TRBV7-6 to TRBJ2-3, with 9 bases that match TRBD2. V shed 5 bases and J 5 bases; nucleotides not matched to a gene: 11. Per germline, CDR1 SGHVS and CDR2 FNYEAQ. The CDR3 loop spans 16 amino acids. CDR3 protein: CASSPLGRGGGDTQYF. Here the CDR3 DNA reads TGTGCCAGCAGCCCTTTGGGGCGGGGGGGCGGAGATACGCAGTATTTT.

V gene TRBV6-5 combines with J gene TRBJ1-2; 10 nucleotides match TRBD1. V lost 0 bases to trimming and J lost 5 bases; unmatched junction nucleotides: 3. The germline gives CDR1 MNHEY, CDR2 SVGAGI. CDR3 length equals 15 residues. As DNA, the CDR3 is TGTGCCAGCAGTTACTCCGGACAGGGGGGGTATGGCTACACCTTC. Translating gives CASSYSGQGGYGYTF.

DNA of the CDR3: TGTGCCAGCAGCTCCGATCGGTACAGGCTGAATCAGCCCCAGCATTTT. Translating it yields CASSSDRYRLNQPQHF. The chain joins TRBV6-2 or TRBV6-3 to TRBJ1-5; a weak D match, TRBD1 (5 bases). V was cut by 6 bases and J by 4 bases, with 19 bases left in between. CDR1 is MNHEY, CDR2 SVGEGT, per germline. CDR3 size: 16 residues.

J is TRBJ1-4 and V is TRBV12-3 or TRBV12-4, with D uncertain. This CDR3 is built from 13 residues. V was pared by 0 bases and J by 6 bases, with 5 bases between. CDR3 loop: CASSLATDEKLFF. CDR3 DNA sequence: TGTGCCAGCAGTTTAGCCACAGATGAAAAACTGTTTTTT.

This chain links TRBV27 with TRBJ2-7; 7 bases map to TRBD1. Germline trimming cut 4 bases from V and 2 bases from J; bases unmatched to any gene: 5. The CDR3 totals 14 residues. Germline assignment: CDR1 MNHEY and CDR2 SMNVEV (reference sequence). CDR3 sequence: CASSSTGSTYEQYF. The CDR3 region has the DNA TGTGCCAGCAGTTCGACAGGGTCCACCTACGAGCAGTACTTC.

The V call is TRBV11-1, the J call TRBJ2-7; 7 nucleotides agree with TRBD1. The V and J ends lost 2 bases and 0 bases, in that order; junction bases with no gene match: 1. This CDR3 is built from 14 residues. Germline values: CDR1 SGHAT, CDR2 FQDESV (reference sequence). The CDR3 nucleotides are TGTGCCAGCAGCTTACGGGACAGCTCCTACGAGCAGTACTTC. Protein sequence: CASSLRDSSYEQYF.

This chain links TRBV11-3 with TRBJ2-7; unclear D gene. This CDR3 has 12 residues. V lost 5 bases and J lost 6, with 11 bases in between. Germline CDR1 and CDR2: SGHNT and YENEEA. The CDR3 spells CASSMQESEQYF. CDR3 bases: TGTGCCAGCAGCATGCAGGAATCCGAGCAGTACTTC.

The chain carries TRBV7-9 and TRBJ1-2; the match to TRBD1 covers 9 bases. Trimming cost V 3 bases and J 8 bases; bases outside gene matches: 4. The CDR3 is made up of 13 amino acids. The germline V gene has CDR1 SEHNR and CDR2 FQNEAQ (reference sequence). The CDR3 DNA reads TGTGCCAGCAGCTTCTGGACAGGGGAGGGCTACACCTTC. This translates into CASSFWTGEGYTF.

The chain has TRBV14 and TRBJ1-1; 7 bases are a match to TRBD1. CDR1 and CDR2 from the germline V gene are SGHDN and FVKESK. Trimming took 6 bases from V and 5 from J; bases not matched to a gene: 18. There are 17 residues in the CDR3. The CDR3 spells CASRRSRGGGPWTEAFF. CDR3 nucleotides: TGTGCCAGCAGGCGATCCCGAGGAGGGGGCCCGTGGACTGAAGCTTTCTTT.

The chain links TRBV21-1 to TRBJ2-1; TRBD2 is taken as the D call from the table, unchecked against the DNA. TRBV21-1 has pseudogene status. This CDR3 comprises 16 residues. CDR3 sequence: CASSTSGTSVHNEQFF. The CDR3 DNA is TGTGCCAGCAGCACCTCCGGGACTAGCGTACACAATGAGCAGTTCTTC.

This clone appeared once. The V and J genes are TRBV28 and TRBJ1-5; D possibly corresponds to TRBD1 (5 bases). The CDR3 loop spans 16 amino acids. Germline loops: CDR1 MDHEN, CDR2 SYDVKM. V lost 2 bases to trimming and J lost 3 bases, with 14 bases between them. The CDR3 region is CASSLATQGINQPQHF. The CDR3 DNA is TGTGCCAGCAGTTTAGCGACTCAGGGTATCAATCAGCCCCAGCATTTT.

V gene TRBV6-5 combines with J gene TRBJ2-2, with 12 bases that match TRBD2. V shed 7 bases, J shed 6 bases, and the junction held 6 bases outside the gene matches. CDR1 MNHEY and CDR2 SVGAGI come from the germline V gene. There are 15 residues in the CDR3. The CDR3 DNA is TGTGCCAGCAAAATCCTAGCGGGAGGGGCCGGGGAGCTGTTTTTT. Encoded protein: CASKILAGGAGELFF.

The chain recombines TRBV9 with TRBJ1-5, with a possible D match to TRBD1 (5 bases). The germline V gene has CDR1 SGDLS and CDR2 YYNGEE. Trimming took off 3 bases at V and 4 bases at J, with 20 bases between the two ends. The CDR3 totals 17 residues. The CDR3 reads CASSDRTLYIGNQPQHF. The CDR3 bases are TGTGCCAGCAGCGACCGGACATTATACATTGGGAATCAGCCCCAGCATTTT.

The CDR3, as DNA: TGTGCCAGCAGCTTGCGGAGGGCTAATGAAAAACTGTTTTTT. Its protein is CASSLRRANEKLFF. The chain recombines TRBV5-6 with TRBJ1-4; D remains ambiguous. CDR3 size: 14 residues. Germline V lookup: CDR1 SGHDT, CDR2 YYEEEE. Trimming took 1 base from V and 3 from J, leaving 7 bases between them.

The V call is TRBV12-3 or TRBV12-4, the J call TRBJ1-4; D not resolved. There are 13 residues in the CDR3. V lost 3 bases and J lost 8, with 10 bases in between. CDR3 in DNA: TGTGCCAGCAGTTTTGGGCGTCGGGAAAAACTGTTTTTT. Its protein is CASSFGRREKLFF.

V is TRBV20-1 and J is TRBJ1-5, with TRBD1 matching 7 bases. J lost 6 bases, V lost 3 bases, and 5 bases had no gene match. The CDR3 is 13 amino acids. Looked up from germline, CDR1 is DFQATT and CDR2 is SNEGSKA (reference sequence). The CDR3: CSASRQGGQPQHF. Written as DNA, the CDR3 is TGCAGTGCTAGTAGACAGGGCGGTCAGCCCCAGCATTTT.

The J gene is TRBJ2-7, the V gene TRBV19, with TRBD1 matching over 7 bases. The CDR3 covers 14 residues. V lost 7 bases, J lost 5 bases, and 11 bases stayed unmatched. Germline lookup yields CDR1 LNHDA and CDR2 SQIVND (reference sequence). DNA for the CDR3: TGTGCCAGTACCAAAACAGGGGCGAGGGACGAGCAGTACTTC. Its protein product is CASTKTGARDEQYF.

V gene TRBV30 combines with J gene TRBJ2-3, with 7 bases aligning to TRBD2. V shed 1 base, J shed 2 bases, and the junction held 12 bases outside the gene matches. The CDR3 is 17 amino acids. Germline V gives CDR1 GTSNPN, CDR2 SVGIG (reference sequence). The CDR3 sequence is CAWSEGLASGHTDTQYF. CDR3 DNA: TGTGCCTGGAGTGAGGGTTTGGCTAGCGGACACACAGATACGCAGTATTTT.

The rearrangement links TRBV18 to TRBJ2-7; D gene uncertain. The CDR3 extends over 13 amino acids. The V end was cut by 3 bases, the J end by 0 bases, with 6 bases between. Germline CDR1 reads KGHSH; CDR2 reads LQKENI. This chain's CDR3 is CASSPQNSYEQYF. The CDR3 DNA sequence: TGTGCCAGCTCACCCCAGAACTCCTACGAGCAGTACTTC.

The chain carries TRBV5-4 and TRBJ1-6, with 7 bases identical to TRBD1. Germline V gives CDR1 SGHNT, CDR2 YYREEE (reference sequence). The junction had 4 bases not matched to a gene; V was cut back by 0 bases and J by 7 bases. The CDR3 totals 15 residues. CDR3 in DNA: TGTGCCAGCAGCTTGGGAGGGGGCATGAATTCACCCCTCCACTTT. Encoded protein: CASSLGGGMNSPLHF.

The V gene is TRBV5-1, the J gene TRBJ1-2; 8 nucleotides match TRBD1. Germline CDR1 SGHRS, CDR2 YFSETQ. V trimming: 4 bases; J trimming: 4 bases; junction bases outside the gene matches: 6. This CDR3 has 14 residues. CDR3 nucleotides: TGCGCCAGCAGCCCCGGACAGGGTCCCTATGGCTACACCTTC. It specifies CASSPGQGPYGYTF.

V and J are TRBV7-9 and TRBJ1-5; TRBD1 matches 10 bases. V was pared by 3 bases and J by 6 bases, with 5 bases of the junction left unmatched. The CDR3 sequence is 15 residues long. CDR1 is SEHNR, CDR2 FQNEAQ, per germline (reference sequence). The CDR3 DNA reads as TGTGCCAGCAGCTTGACAGGGGGCGGCGGTCAGCCCCAGCATTTT. Translated: CASSLTGGGGQPQHF.

V is TRBV19 and J is TRBJ2-2; 11 nucleotides match TRBD2. Per germline, CDR1 LNHDA and CDR2 SQIVND (reference sequence). The V segment lost 1 base and the J segment 4 bases; nucleotides outside the gene matches: 5. There are 17 residues in the CDR3. This CDR3 reads CASSIVLLAGVTGELFF. The CDR3 DNA reads as TGTGCCAGTAGTATAGTTTTACTAGCGGGGGTCACCGGGGAGCTGTTTTTT.

This chain connects TRBV7-2 to TRBJ1-1, with D unresolved. The ends were cut back, 5 bases at V and 1 base at J, with 14 bases in the middle. The CDR3 is 15 residues long. Germline-derived CDR1 and CDR2 are SGHTA and FQGNSA. CDR3 sequence reads: CASSPRKEPNTEAFF. The DNA for the CDR3 is TGTGCCAGCAGCCCACGCAAGGAGCCGAACACTGAAGCTTTCTTT.

This chain links TRBV30 with TRBJ2-1; D might be TRBD2 (6 bases). The germline V gene has CDR1 GTSNPN and CDR2 SVGIG (reference sequence). CDR3 length equals 13 residues. The chain's CDR3 is CGLQGGGGNEQFF. CDR3 nucleotides: TGTGGCCTTCAGGGAGGAGGAGGCAATGAGCAGTTCTTC.